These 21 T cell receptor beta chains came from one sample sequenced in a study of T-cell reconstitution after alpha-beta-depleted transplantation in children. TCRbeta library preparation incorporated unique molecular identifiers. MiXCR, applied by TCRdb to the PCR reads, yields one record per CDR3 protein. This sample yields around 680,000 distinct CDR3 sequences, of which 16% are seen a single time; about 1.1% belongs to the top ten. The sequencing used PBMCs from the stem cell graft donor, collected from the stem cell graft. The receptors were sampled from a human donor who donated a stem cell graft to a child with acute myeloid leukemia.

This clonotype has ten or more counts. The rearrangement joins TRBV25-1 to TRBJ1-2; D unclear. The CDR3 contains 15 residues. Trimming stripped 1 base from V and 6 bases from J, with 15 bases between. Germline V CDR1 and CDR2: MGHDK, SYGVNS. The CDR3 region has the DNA TGTGCCAGCAGTGAATTTGGGCCCCAAGCGGATGGCTACACCTTC. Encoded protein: CASSEFGPQADGYTF.

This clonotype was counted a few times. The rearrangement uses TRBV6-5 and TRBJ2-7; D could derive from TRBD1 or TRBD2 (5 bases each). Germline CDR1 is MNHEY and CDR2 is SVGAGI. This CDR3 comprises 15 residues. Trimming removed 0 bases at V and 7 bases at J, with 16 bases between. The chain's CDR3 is CASSYSRVGQGEQYV. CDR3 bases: TGTGCCAGCAGTTACTCGAGGGTGGGTCAGGGAGAGCAGTACGTC.

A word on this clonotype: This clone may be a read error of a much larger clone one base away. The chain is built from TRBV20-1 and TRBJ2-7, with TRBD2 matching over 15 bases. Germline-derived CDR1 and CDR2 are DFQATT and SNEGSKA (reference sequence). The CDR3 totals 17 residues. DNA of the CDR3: TGCTGTGCTAGGGGGACTAGCGGGGGGCCCGCTCACTACGAGCAGTACTTC. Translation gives CCARGTSGGPAHYEQYF.

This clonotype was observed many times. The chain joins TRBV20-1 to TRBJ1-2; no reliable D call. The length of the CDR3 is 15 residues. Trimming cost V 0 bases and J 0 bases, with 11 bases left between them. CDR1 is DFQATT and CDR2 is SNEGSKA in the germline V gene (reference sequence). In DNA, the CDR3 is TGCAGTGCTAGAGATTTAGAGGGTGCTAACTATGGCTACACCTTC. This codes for CSARDLEGANYGYTF.

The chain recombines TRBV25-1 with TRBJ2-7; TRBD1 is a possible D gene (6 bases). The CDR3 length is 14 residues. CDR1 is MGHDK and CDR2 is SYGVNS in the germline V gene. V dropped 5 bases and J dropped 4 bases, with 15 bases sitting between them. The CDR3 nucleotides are TGTGCCAGCAGTCCATCCGGGACATTGTACGAGCAGTACTTC. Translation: CASSPSGTLYEQYF.

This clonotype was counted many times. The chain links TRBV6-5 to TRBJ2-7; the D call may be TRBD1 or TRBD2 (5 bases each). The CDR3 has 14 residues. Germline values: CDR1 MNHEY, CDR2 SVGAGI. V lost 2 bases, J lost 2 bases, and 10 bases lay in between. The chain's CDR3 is CASSYEGRTYEQYF. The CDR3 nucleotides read TGTGCCAGCAGTTACGAGGGGAGAACCTACGAGCAGTACTTC.

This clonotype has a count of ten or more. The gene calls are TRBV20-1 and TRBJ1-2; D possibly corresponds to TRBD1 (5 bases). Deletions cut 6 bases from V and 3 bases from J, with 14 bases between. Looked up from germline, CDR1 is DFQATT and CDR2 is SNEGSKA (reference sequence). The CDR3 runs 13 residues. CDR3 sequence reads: CSAPLQGHYGYTF. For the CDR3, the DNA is TGCAGTGCCCCACTCCAGGGTCACTATGGCTACACCTTC.

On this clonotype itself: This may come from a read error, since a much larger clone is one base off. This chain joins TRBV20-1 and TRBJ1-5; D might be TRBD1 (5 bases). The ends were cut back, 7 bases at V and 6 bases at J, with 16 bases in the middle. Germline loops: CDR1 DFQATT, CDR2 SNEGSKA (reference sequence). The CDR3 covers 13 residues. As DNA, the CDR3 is TGCAGTGTTTTAGGACTGGGGGGTCAGCCCCAGCATTTT. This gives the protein CSVLGLGGQPQHF.

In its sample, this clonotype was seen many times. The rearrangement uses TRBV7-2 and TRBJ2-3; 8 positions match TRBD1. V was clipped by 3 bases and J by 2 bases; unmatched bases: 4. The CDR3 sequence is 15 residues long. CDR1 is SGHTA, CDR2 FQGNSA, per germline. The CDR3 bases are TGTGCCAGCAGCTTCAGGACAGGGATCACAGATACGCAGTATTTT. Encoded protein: CASSFRTGITDTQYF.

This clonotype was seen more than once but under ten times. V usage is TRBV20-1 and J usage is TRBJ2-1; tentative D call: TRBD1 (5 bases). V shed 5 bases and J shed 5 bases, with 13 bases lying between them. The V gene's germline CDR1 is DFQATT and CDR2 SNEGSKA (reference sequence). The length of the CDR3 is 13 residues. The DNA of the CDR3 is TGCAGTGCTCGCTCATTGGACAACAATGAGCAGTTCTTC. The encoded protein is CSARSLDNNEQFF.

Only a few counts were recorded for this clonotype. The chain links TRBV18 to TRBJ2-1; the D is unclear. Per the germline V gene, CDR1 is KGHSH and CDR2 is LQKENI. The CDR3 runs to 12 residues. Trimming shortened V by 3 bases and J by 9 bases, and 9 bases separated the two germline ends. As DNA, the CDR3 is TGTGCCAGCTCACCGCTGGGTGGTGAGCAGTTCTTC. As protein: CASSPLGGEQFF. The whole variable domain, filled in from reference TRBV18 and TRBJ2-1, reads NAGVMQNPRHLVRRRGQEARLRCSPMKGHSHVYWYRQLPEEGLKFMVYLQKENIIDESGMPKERFSAEFPKEGPSILRIQQVVRGDSAAYFCASSPLGGEQFFGPGTRLTVL.

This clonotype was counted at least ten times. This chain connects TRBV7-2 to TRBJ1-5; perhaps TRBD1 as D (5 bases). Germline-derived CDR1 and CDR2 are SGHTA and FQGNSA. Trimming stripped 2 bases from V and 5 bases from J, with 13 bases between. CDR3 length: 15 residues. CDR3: CASSLKGAGDQPQHF. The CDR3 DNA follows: TGTGCCAGCAGCTTAAAAGGGGCAGGCGATCAGCCCCAGCATTTT.

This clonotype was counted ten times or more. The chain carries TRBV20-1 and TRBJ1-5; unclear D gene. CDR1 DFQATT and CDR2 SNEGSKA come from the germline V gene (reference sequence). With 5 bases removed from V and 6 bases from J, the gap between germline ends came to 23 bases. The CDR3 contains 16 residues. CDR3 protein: CSAYQTPTRGGQPQHF. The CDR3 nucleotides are TGCAGTGCTTACCAAACCCCCACCCGGGGAGGTCAGCCCCAGCATTTT.

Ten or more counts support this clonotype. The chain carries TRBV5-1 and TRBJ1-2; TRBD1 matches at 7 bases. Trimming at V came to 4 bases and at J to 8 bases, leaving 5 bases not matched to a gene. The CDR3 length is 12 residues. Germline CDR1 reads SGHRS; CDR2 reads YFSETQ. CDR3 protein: CASSQGQMGYTF. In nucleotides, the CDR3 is TGCGCCAGCAGCCAGGGACAGATGGGCTACACCTTC.

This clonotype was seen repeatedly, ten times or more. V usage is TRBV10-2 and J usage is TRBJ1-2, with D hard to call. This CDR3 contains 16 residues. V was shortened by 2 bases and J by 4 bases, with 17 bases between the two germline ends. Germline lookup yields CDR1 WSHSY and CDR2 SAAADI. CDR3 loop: CASSEVGESGSYGYTF. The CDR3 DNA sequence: TGCGCCAGCAGTGAGGTCGGGGAATCAGGAAGCTATGGCTACACCTTC.

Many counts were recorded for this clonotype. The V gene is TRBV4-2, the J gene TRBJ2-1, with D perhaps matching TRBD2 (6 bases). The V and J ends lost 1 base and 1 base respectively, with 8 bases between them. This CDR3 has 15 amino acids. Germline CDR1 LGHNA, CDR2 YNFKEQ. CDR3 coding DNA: TGTGCCAGCAGCCAAGCGGGGGAGTCCTACAATGAGCAGTTCTTC. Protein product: CASSQAGESYNEQFF.

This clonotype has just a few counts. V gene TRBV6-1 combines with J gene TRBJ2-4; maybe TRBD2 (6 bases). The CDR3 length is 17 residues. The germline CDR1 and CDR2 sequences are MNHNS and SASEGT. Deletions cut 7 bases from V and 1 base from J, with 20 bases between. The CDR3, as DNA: TGTGCCAGCAAGTCACGGGGTAGCGGTTCGGCCAAAAACATTCAGTACTTC. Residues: CASKSRGSGSAKNIQYF.

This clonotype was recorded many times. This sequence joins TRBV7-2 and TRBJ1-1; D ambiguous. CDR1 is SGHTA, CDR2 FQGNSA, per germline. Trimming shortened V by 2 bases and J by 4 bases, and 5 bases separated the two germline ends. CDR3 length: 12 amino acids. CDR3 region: CASSLSLTEAFF. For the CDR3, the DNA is TGTGCCAGCAGCTTATCTCTCACTGAAGCTTTCTTT.

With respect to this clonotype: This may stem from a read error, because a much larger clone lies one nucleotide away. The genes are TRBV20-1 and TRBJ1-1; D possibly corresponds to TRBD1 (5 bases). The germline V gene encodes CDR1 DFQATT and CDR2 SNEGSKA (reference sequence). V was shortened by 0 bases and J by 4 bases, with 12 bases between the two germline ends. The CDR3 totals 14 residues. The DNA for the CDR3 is TGCAGTGCTAGAGATATGACAGTGGGCACTGAAGCTTTCTTT. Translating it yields CSARDMTVGTEAFF.

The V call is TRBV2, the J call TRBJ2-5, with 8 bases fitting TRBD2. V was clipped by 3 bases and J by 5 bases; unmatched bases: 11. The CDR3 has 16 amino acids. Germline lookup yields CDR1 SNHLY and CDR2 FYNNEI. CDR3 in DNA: TGTGCCAGCAGTGAGCTGGCGGGGGGCCGGACGGAGACCCAGTACTTC. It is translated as CASSELAGGRTETQYF.

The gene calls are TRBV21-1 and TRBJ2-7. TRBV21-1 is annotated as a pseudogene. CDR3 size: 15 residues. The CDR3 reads CASSKRAGRTYEQYF. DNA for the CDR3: TGTGCCAGCAGCAAACGGGCAGGGAGGACCTACGAGCAGTACTTC.